The T cell receptor beta chain described here comes from a study of blood T cell repertoires in COVID-19. Study-level information: In each case, the material was cDNA or gDNA derived from T cells, B-cell-depleted T cells, or PBMCs.

The V gene's germline CDR1 is SGHVS and CDR2 FNYEAQ. CDR3 size: 18 residues. Trimming left V 0 bases short and J 0 bases short, with 12 bases between. Membership in each cohort depended on participant-reported clinical history. The data were produced by immunoSEQ multiplex PCR, yet TCRdb's version contains in-frame clones alone and is incomplete. The top ten hold 2% to 2.5% of the sample, which has approximately 390,000 clones, around 90% seen once. Sequenced material: PBMCs or T cells enriched from blood (not recorded which). The receptor comes from a woman aged 40 to 50 with acute COVID-19. This sequence joins TRBV7-6 and TRBJ1-6, with D hard to call. For the CDR3, the DNA is TGTGCCAGCAGCTTAGCCATTCCGGGGAGCTCCTATAATTCACCCCTCCACTTT. Amino acids: CASSLAIPGSSYNSPLHF. The full variable domain, with the rest looked up from reference TRBV7-6 and TRBJ1-6, is GAGVSQSPRYKVTKRGQDVALRCDPISGHVSLYWYRQALGQGPEFLTYFNYEAQQDKSGLPNDRFSAERPEGSISTLTIQRTEQRDSAMYRCASSLAIPGSSYNSPLHFGNGTRLTVT.